This is a list of T cell receptor beta chains from one sample in a study of shared clonotypes between healthy human individuals. Method: immunoSEQ multiplex PCR; TCRdb's copy keeps in-frame clones and lacks some. This table holds about 2.1 million clones, 85% to 95% found once. The material sequenced was naive CD8+ T cells from PBMCs. These receptors all stem from a man between 18 and 35 years old in good health. Some clones in this sample may be carry-over from other donors' samples. Each CDR3 is given without its conserved first and last residue.

15	TRBV11-2	TRBJ2-1	ASSLPLSGSFYNEQF
12	TRBV28	TRBJ1-3	ASSLGGTGNTIY
16	TRBV10-1	TRBJ2-1	ASSEGTWQGANYNEQF
11	TRBV7-8	TRBJ1-2	ASSFLGNYGYT
15	TRBV2	TRBJ1-2	ASSGVGQGARDYGYT
10	TRBV28	TRBJ1-5	ASSKGDQPQH
10	TRBV7-9	-	ASSREGQPQY
10	TRBV25-1	TRBJ1-1	ASSAGNTEAF
15	TRBV4-2	TRBJ2-2	ASSQGLAGVNTGELF
14	TRBV27	TRBJ2-7	ASSLRGSGRAYEQY
13	TRBV9	TRBJ2-1	ASSPRGPSYNEQF
13	TRBV6-6	TRBJ2-1	ASSLRGGIQGEQF
12	TRBV5-5	TRBJ1-1	ASSLEGLNTEAF
11	TRBV5-5	TRBJ2-1	ASSWGARNEQF
13	TRBV27	TRBJ2-1	ASTLSGRGYNEQF
16	TRBV11-2	TRBJ2-2	ASSLESSGGYHTGELF
11	TRBV27	TRBJ2-1	ASSLGGLNEQF
11	TRBV6-5	TRBJ2-1	ASSPTVYNEQF
12	TRBV6-5	TRBJ1-1	ASSYSGENTEAF
15	TRBV14	TRBJ2-7	ASSQETRDRVSYEQY
17	TRBV19	TRBJ2-3	ASSRRLAGGPLGTDTQY
12	TRBV28	TRBJ2-7	ASSFSGGLTEQY
11	TRBV27	TRBJ1-1	ASSLGRGTEAF
11	TRBV12-5	TRBJ2-5	ASGRGSEETQY
13	TRBV10-1	TRBJ2-2	ASSEMRGRAGELF
15	TRBV19	TRBJ2-2	ASRGTSGGANTGELF
15	TRBV14	TRBJ2-3	ASSQDDRGLGDDTQY
16	TRBV4-3	TRBJ2-6	ASSQGSGGSSGANVLT
13	TRBV28	TRBJ1-1	ASSLGWEGDTEAF
11	TRBV27	TRBJ2-7	ASSPKPNHEQY
13	TRBV28	TRBJ1-4	ASSFPGLINEKLF
14	TRBV7-9	TRBJ2-7	ASSPWGQAPTYEQY
10	TRBV2	TRBJ1-1	ASRGRGTEAF
13	TRBV4-3	TRBJ1-2	ASSQGTGQVYGYT
13	TRBV5-1	TRBJ1-2	ASSLGQRVNYGYT
15	TRBV4-1	TRBJ2-7	ASSQFLGGGRGYEQY
12	TRBV7-2	TRBJ2-5	ASSARQGPETQY
10	TRBV19	TRBJ2-7	ASSPGGYEQY
14	TRBV4-1	TRBJ1-5	ASSLKTGAIYQPQH
13	TRBV9	TRBJ1-4	ASSVGGTGGEKLF
13	TRBV7-9	TRBJ2-5	ASSVPDIVQETQY